This T cell receptor (beta chain) emerged from a study of T-cell reconstitution after alpha-beta-depleted transplantation in children. The germline V gene encodes CDR1 SGHRS and CDR2 YFSETQ. The CDR3 is 15 residues long. V dropped 1 base and J dropped 2 bases, with 12 bases sitting between them. The library targeted TCRbeta and was prepared with unique molecular identifiers. TCRdb processed the PCR reads anew with MiXCR; each CDR3 protein has one entry. The table shows just over 350,000 distinct CDR3 sequences, with 10% to 15% occurring only once. Sequences were derived from PBMCs, sampled from the stem cell graft. V gene TRBV5-1 combines with J gene TRBJ1-1; D is perhaps TRBD1 (6 bases). The TCR sequence derives from a human donor who donated a stem cell graft to a child with Fanconi anemia. CDR3 coding DNA: TGCGCCAGCAGCTTGTTGACAGGCGAAAACACTGAAGCTTTCTTT. It codes for CASSLLTGENTEAFF.